The 26 T cell receptor beta chains in this list originate from one sample, sequenced in a study of beta chain features in type 1 diabetes. Of the isolated RNA, all was reverse transcribed, and so the sequenced material was expressed TCRB transcripts. Profiling relied on immunoSEQ multiplex PCR, and the TCRdb table lists in-frame clones only, not all of them. The table includes roughly 230,000 clones, over 9.5% detected once. The sequenced sample was naive CD4+ T cells from blood. All receptors come from a woman younger than 30 in good health.

The chain combines TRBV7-2 with TRBJ2-3, with TRBD2 matching 15 bases. Trimming removed 4 bases from V and 4 bases from J; junction bases left unmatched: 0. The CDR3 loop spans 15 amino acids. Per germline, CDR1 SGHTA and CDR2 FQGNSA. DNA of the CDR3: TGTGCCAGCAGCTGGACTAGCGGGGGGGCAGATACGCAGTATTTT. Translation: CASSWTSGGADTQYF.

This clone appeared a few times. The chain has TRBV10-3 and TRBJ1-1, with D unresolved. Germline CDR1 ENHRY, CDR2 SYGVKD. The germline V and J ends were trimmed by 3 bases and 0 bases, with 5 bases remaining between them. This CDR3 contains 13 residues. This CDR3 reads CAISEQVNTEAFF. CDR3 bases: TGTGCCATCAGTGAACAAGTGAACACTGAAGCTTTCTTT.

This clone showed up just a few times. The chain carries TRBV18 and TRBJ2-1; D may be TRBD2 (6 bases). The germline gives CDR1 KGHSH, CDR2 LQKENI. This CDR3 comprises 12 residues. V was pared by 4 bases and J by 10 bases, with 11 bases between. The CDR3 region has the DNA TGTGCCAGCTCACTCAGGAGGGAGGAGCAGTTCTTC. Translated: CASSLRREEQFF.

The chain's CDR3 is CASSPTGTSGTDTQYF. The CDR3 DNA sequence: TGTGCCAGCAGTCCTACCGGGACTAGCGGCACAGATACGCAGTATTTT. The chain uses TRBV11-2 and TRBJ2-3; 10 bases agree with TRBD2. The CDR3 extends over 16 amino acids. Unmatched junction bases numbered 7, after V lost 6 bases and J lost 1 base. Germline CDR1 is SGHAT and CDR2 is FQNNGV.

This sequence joins TRBV5-1 and TRBJ1-3, with D tentatively TRBD1 (6 bases). CDR1 is SGHRS, CDR2 YFSETQ, per germline. This CDR3 has 14 amino acids. Trimming stripped 4 bases from V and 0 bases from J, with 8 bases between. This CDR3 reads CASSVDSSGNTIYF. The CDR3 region has the DNA TGCGCCAGCAGCGTGGACAGCTCTGGAAACACCATATATTTT.

Concerning this clone itself: Other nucleotide sequences from this sample produce the same CDR3. For the CDR3, the DNA is TGCGCCAGCAGCGGGGGACTACACACAGATACGCAGTATTTT. It translates to CASSGGLHTDTQYF. J is TRBJ2-3 and V is TRBV5-1; 7 bases match TRBD2. CDR3 length: 14 amino acids. Germline loops: CDR1 SGHRS, CDR2 YFSETQ. With V trimmed by 4 bases and J by 2 bases, 4 bases remained unmatched.

The CDR3 region is CASSLLAAQETQYF. In DNA form, the CDR3 reads TGTGCCAGCAGCCTCCTGGCGGCACAAGAGACCCAGTACTTC. The chain combines TRBV14 with TRBJ2-5, with D uncertain. Germline CDR1 reads SGHDN; CDR2 reads FVKESK. This CDR3 comprises 14 residues. V shed 4 bases and J shed 2 bases, with 11 bases lying between them.

This chain connects TRBV7-8 to TRBJ2-3; the match to TRBD2 covers 10 bases. CDR1 SGHVS and CDR2 FQNEAQ come from the germline V gene. The trim removed 2 bases at V and 0 bases at J, leaving 2 bases unmatched. The CDR3 consists of 16 residues. CDR3 DNA: TGTGCCAGCAGCTTACTAGCGGGGGCCAGCACAGATACGCAGTATTTT. It specifies CASSLLAGASTDTQYF.

The V and J genes are TRBV28 and TRBJ2-5; a weak D match, TRBD1 (5 bases). Trimming shortened V by 6 bases and J by 4 bases, and 21 bases separated the two germline ends. Germline-derived CDR1 and CDR2 are MDHEN and SYDVKM. The CDR3 length is 16 residues. DNA of the CDR3: TGTGCCAGCAGCACGACCCACGGACAACTGGGAGAGACCCAGTACTTC. It yields the protein CASSTTHGQLGETQYF.

The rearrangement uses TRBV2 and TRBJ1-6; no reliable D call. Germline assignment: CDR1 SNHLY and CDR2 FYNNEI. This CDR3 contains 15 residues. The germline V and J ends were trimmed by 1 base and 5 bases, with 9 bases remaining between them. CDR3 DNA sequence: TGTGCCAGCAGTGAAGACCGGGGAGATAATTCACCCCTCCACTTT. Translating it yields CASSEDRGDNSPLHF.

V is TRBV10-2 and J is TRBJ2-3; 12 nucleotides match TRBD2. The CDR3 length is 16 residues. V shed 4 bases and J 7 bases; nucleotides not matched to a gene: 9. Germline CDR1 WSHSY, CDR2 SAAADI. The CDR3 sequence: CASSGGLAGQGYTQYF. The CDR3 DNA is TGCGCCAGCAGTGGTGGACTAGCGGGGCAGGGGTATACGCAGTATTTT.

The table lists this clone with a few counts. The genes are TRBV2 and TRBJ2-6; no definite D call. V lost 3 bases, J lost 1 base, and 4 bases lay in between. The CDR3 is 14 residues long. Germline CDR1 and CDR2: SNHLY and FYNNEI. CDR3 region: CASSDSSGANVLTF. CDR3 nucleotide sequence: TGTGCCAGCAGTGATTCGTCTGGGGCCAACGTCCTGACTTTC.

The J gene is TRBJ2-3, the V gene TRBV5-4; TRBD2 agrees at 9 bases. Germline CDR1 reads SGHNT; CDR2 reads YYREEE (reference sequence). This CDR3 is 16 amino acids long. The trim removed 0 bases at V and 3 bases at J, leaving 5 bases unmatched. The CDR3 DNA reads as TGTGCCAGCAGCTTGGCCGGGACTAGCCTTACAGATACGCAGTATTTT. Its translation is CASSLAGTSLTDTQYF.

This clone was found a few times. This chain links TRBV19 with TRBJ2-5; possibly TRBD1 for D (5 bases). Trimming removed 1 base at V and 2 bases at J, with 11 bases between. The CDR3 has 15 amino acids. CDR1 and CDR2 from the germline V gene are LNHDA and SQIVND (reference sequence). CDR3 bases: TGTGCCAGTAGTATAGCCCGACAGAGACAAGAGACCCAGTACTTC. Amino acid sequence: CASSIARQRQETQYF.

The J gene is TRBJ2-3, the V gene TRBV19; 7 nucleotides match TRBD2. The germline CDR1 and CDR2 sequences are LNHDA and SQIVND (reference sequence). CDR3 length: 13 amino acids. After removal of 7 bases from V and 3 bases from J, the junction contained 4 bases not matched to a gene. The CDR3 loop is CASKIGGTDTQYF. The CDR3 nucleotides read TGTGCCAGTAAAATCGGGGGGACAGATACGCAGTATTTT.

The chain recombines TRBV7-3 with TRBJ2-1, with a possible D match to TRBD2 (5 bases). This CDR3 spans 15 amino acids. The germline V gene encodes CDR1 SGHTA and CDR2 FQGTGA. Trimming removed 5 bases from V and 1 base from J, with 12 bases in between. The CDR3 nucleotides are TGTGCCAGCAGCGCGCGGGCGTCATCCTACAATGAGCAGTTCTTC. Protein sequence: CASSARASSYNEQFF. Full variable domain (outside the CDR3, taken from reference TRBV7-3 and TRBJ2-1): GAGVSQTPSNKVTEKGKYVELRCDPISGHTALYWYRQSLGQGPEFLIYFQGTGAADDSGLPNDRFFAVRPEGSVSTLKIQRTERGDSAVYLCASSARASSYNEQFFGPGTRLTVL.

This clone occurred a few times. The CDR3 nucleotides are TGCAGCGTGACGAGACTAGCCGTCCAAGAGACCCAGTACTTC. As protein: CSVTRLAVQETQYF. The chain joins TRBV29-1 to TRBJ2-5; TRBD2 matches at 7 bases. Germline assignment: CDR1 SQVTM and CDR2 ANQGSEA. V lost 6 bases to trimming and J lost 1 base; unmatched junction nucleotides: 8. The CDR3 is 14 residues long.

The table lists this clone with a few counts. The chain is built from TRBV7-9 and TRBJ2-1; perhaps TRBD2 as D (5 bases). The V gene lost 7 bases and the J gene lost 0 bases, with 19 bases spanning the gap. Looked up from germline, CDR1 is SEHNR and CDR2 is FQNEAQ (reference sequence). CDR3 length: 17 residues. The chain's CDR3 is CASKQSVGVSSYNEQFF. DNA for the CDR3: TGTGCCAGCAAACAGTCTGTGGGAGTTAGCTCCTACAATGAGCAGTTCTTC.

There are a few counts of this clone. The chain uses TRBV5-1 and TRBJ2-1; 8 bases agree with TRBD2. The CDR3 has 14 amino acids. V shed 5 bases and J 6 bases; nucleotides not matched to a gene: 7. Germline CDR1 is SGHRS and CDR2 is YFSETQ. The CDR3 nucleotides read TGCGCCAGCAGGTCGACTAGCGCTACCAATGAGCAGTTCTTC. Protein sequence: CASRSTSATNEQFF. The variable domain in full, with the rest retrieved from reference TRBV5-1 and TRBJ2-1, is KAGVTQTPRYLIKTRGQQVTLSCSPISGHRSVSWYQQTPGQGLQFLFEYFSETQRNKGNFPGRFSGRQFSNSRSEMNVSTLELGDSALYLCASRSTSATNEQFFGPGTRLTVL.

The J gene is TRBJ2-1, the V gene TRBV7-9; TRBD2 might be the D (6 bases). Trimming removed 3 bases at V and 3 bases at J, with 12 bases between. From germline, CDR1 is SEHNR and CDR2 FQNEAQ (reference sequence). CDR3 length: 15 amino acids. CDR3 sequence: CASSFGGEYYNEQFF. The CDR3 bases are TGTGCCAGCAGCTTTGGCGGGGAATACTACAATGAGCAGTTCTTC.

V and J are TRBV18 and TRBJ2-5; D perhaps matches TRBD1 (6 bases). The V end was cut by 5 bases, the J end by 4 bases, with 14 bases between. Germline-derived CDR1 and CDR2 are KGHSH and LQKENI. The CDR3 is made up of 14 amino acids. CDR3 DNA sequence: TGTGCCAGCTCAGAAACAGGGTTCACAGAGACCCAGTACTTC. It encodes CASSETGFTETQYF. Supplemented by reference TRBV18 and TRBJ2-5, the full variable domain reads NAGVMQNPRHLVRRRGQEARLRCSPMKGHSHVYWYRQLPEEGLKFMVYLQKENIIDESGMPKERFSAEFPKEGPSILRIQQVVRGDSAAYFCASSETGFTETQYFGPGTRLLVL.

This clone was found a few times. This rearrangement joins TRBV30 to TRBJ1-4, with TRBD1 matching 9 bases. The CDR3 has 16 amino acids. CDR1 GTSNPN and CDR2 SVGIG come from the germline V gene (reference sequence). J gave up 2 bases and V 1 base, and 5 bases lay outside the gene matches. DNA of the CDR3: TGTGCCTGGAGTGATGACAGGGGGAGGACTAATGAAAAACTGTTTTTT. It specifies CAWSDDRGRTNEKLFF.

This clone was picked up a small number of times. The V and J genes are TRBV6-4 and TRBJ1-5; D ambiguous. Trimming removed 6 bases from V and 6 bases from J, with 12 bases in between. The CDR3 has 13 residues. The germline gives CDR1 MRHNA, CDR2 SNTAGT. The CDR3 here is CASRRPVGQPQHF. The DNA for the CDR3 is TGTGCCAGCAGGAGGCCGGTGGGTCAGCCCCAGCATTTT.

This clone was recorded a few times. The chain couples TRBV9 to TRBJ2-1; tentative D call: TRBD1 (5 bases). V dropped 4 bases and J dropped 8 bases, with 16 bases sitting between them. The length of the CDR3 is 14 residues. Germline V lookup: CDR1 SGDLS, CDR2 YYNGEE. The CDR3 nucleotides are TGTGCCAGCAGCAGAACAGGTTCCCGGGATGAGCAGTTCTTC. This encodes CASSRTGSRDEQFF.

The chain employs TRBV23-1 and TRBJ2-4; D gene ambiguous. TRBV23-1 has ORF status, its function being uncertain. Trimming removed 0 bases at V and 2 bases at J, with 8 bases between. CDR3 length equals 15 residues. This CDR3 reads CASSQSRATKNIQYF. CDR3 DNA: TGCGCCAGCAGTCAATCCCGCGCGACCAAAAACATTCAGTACTTC.

This clone came up a few times. The rearrangement uses TRBV5-4 and TRBJ2-7; 10 bases match TRBD2. The CDR3 length is 15 residues. Germline V gene lookup returns CDR1 SGHNT and CDR2 YYREEE (reference sequence). V lost 0 bases to trimming and J lost 3 bases; unmatched junction nucleotides: 3. The CDR3 is CASSLDPSGGYEQYF. For the CDR3, the DNA is TGTGCCAGCAGCTTGGATCCTAGCGGGGGCTACGAGCAGTACTTC.